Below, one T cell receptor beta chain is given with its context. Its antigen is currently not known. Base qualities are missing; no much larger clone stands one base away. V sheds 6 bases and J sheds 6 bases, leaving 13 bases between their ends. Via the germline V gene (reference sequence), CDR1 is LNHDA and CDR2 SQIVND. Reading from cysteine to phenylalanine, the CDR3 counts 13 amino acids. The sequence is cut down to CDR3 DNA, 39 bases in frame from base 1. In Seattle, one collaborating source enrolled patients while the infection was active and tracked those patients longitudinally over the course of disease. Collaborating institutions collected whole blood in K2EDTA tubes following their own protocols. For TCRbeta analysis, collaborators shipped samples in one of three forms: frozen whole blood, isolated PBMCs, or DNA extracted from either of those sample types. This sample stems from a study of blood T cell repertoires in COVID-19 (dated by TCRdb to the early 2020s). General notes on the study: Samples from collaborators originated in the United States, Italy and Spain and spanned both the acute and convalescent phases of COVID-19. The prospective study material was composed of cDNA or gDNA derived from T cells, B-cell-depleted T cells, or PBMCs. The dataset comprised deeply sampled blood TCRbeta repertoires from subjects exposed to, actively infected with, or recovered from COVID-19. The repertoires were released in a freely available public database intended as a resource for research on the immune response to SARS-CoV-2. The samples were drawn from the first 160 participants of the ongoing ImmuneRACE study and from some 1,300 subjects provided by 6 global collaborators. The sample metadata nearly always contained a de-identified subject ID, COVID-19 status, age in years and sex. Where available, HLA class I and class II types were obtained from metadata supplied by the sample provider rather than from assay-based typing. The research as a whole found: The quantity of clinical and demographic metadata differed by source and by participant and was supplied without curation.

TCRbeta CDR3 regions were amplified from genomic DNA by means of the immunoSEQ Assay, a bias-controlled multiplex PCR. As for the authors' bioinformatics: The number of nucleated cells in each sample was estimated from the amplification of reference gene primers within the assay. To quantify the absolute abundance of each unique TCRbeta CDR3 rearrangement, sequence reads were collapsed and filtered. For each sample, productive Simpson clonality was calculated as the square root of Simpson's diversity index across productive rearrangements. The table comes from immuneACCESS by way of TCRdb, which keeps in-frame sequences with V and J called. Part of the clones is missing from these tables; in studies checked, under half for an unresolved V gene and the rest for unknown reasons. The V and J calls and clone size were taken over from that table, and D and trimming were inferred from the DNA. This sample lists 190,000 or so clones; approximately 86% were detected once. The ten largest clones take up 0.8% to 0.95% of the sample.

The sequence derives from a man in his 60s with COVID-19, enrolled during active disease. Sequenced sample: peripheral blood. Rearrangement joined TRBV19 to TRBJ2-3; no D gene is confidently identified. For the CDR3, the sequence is CASRRIPSDTQYF. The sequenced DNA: TGTGCCAGTAGGCGGATACCTTCGGATACGCAGTATTTT.